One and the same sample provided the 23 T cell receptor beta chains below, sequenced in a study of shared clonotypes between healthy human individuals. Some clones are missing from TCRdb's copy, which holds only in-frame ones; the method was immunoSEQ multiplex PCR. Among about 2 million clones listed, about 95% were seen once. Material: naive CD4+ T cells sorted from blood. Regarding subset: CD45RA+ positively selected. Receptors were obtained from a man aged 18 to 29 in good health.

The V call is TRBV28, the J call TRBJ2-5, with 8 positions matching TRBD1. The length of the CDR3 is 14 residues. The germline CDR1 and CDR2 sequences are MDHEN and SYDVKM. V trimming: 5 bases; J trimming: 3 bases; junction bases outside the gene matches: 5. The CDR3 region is CASSGQGWEETQYF. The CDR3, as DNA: TGTGCCAGCAGTGGACAGGGATGGGAAGAGACCCAGTACTTC.

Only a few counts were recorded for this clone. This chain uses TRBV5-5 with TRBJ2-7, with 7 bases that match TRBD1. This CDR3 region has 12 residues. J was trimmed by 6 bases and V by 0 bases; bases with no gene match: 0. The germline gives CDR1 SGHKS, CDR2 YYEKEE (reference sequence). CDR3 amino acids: CASSLGTGEQYF. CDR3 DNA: TGTGCCAGCAGCTTGGGGACAGGCGAGCAGTACTTC.

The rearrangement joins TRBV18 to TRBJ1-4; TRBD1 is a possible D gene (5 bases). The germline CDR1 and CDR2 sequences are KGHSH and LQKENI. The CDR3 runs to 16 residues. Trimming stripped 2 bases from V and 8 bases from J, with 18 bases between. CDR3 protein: CASSPFSGGTHEKLFF. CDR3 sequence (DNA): TGTGCCAGCTCACCATTTTCCGGGGGGACCCACGAAAAACTGTTTTTT.

The CDR3 reads CASERISTERYGYTF. Written as DNA, the CDR3 is TGTGCCAGCGAAAGGATATCGACAGAGCGCTATGGCTACACCTTC. The chain carries TRBV25-1 and TRBJ1-2; possibly TRBD1 for D (5 bases). V lost 8 bases and J lost 4, with 20 bases in between. Germline V gene data show CDR1 as MGHDK and CDR2 as SYGVNS. This CDR3 has 15 amino acids.

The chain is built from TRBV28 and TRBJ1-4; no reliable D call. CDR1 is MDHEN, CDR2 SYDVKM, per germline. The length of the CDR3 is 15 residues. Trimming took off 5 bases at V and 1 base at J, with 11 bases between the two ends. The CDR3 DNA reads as TGTGCCAGCAGTCCGCCGGGTGGAACTAATGAAAAACTGTTTTTT. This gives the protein CASSPPGGTNEKLFF.

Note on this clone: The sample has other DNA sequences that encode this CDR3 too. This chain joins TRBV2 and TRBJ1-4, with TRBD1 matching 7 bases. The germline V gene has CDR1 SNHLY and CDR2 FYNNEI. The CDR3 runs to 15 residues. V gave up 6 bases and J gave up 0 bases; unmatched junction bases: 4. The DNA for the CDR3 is TGTGCCAGCAGCGCCGGGACAGCAACTAATGAAAAACTGTTTTTT. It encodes CASSAGTATNEKLFF.

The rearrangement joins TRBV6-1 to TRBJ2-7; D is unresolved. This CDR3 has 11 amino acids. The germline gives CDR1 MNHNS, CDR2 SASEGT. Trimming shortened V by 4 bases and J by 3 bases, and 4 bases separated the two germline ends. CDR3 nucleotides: TGTGCCAGCAGTGTTATCTACGAGCAGTACTTC. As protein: CASSVIYEQYF.

The CDR3 protein is CASSSYNSPLHF. The CDR3 DNA reads as TGTGCCAGCAGCTCCTATAATTCACCCCTCCACTTT. The V gene is TRBV28, the J gene TRBJ1-6; D remains ambiguous. Between the trimmed V and J ends, which lost 6 bases and 0 bases, there was a span of 0 bases. This CDR3 spans 12 amino acids. Germline V gives CDR1 MDHEN, CDR2 SYDVKM.

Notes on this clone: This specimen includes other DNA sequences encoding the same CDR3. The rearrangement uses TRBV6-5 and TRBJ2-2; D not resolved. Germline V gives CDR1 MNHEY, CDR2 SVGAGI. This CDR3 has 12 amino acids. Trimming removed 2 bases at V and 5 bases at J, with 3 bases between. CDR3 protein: CASSYRTGELFF. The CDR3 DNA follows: TGTGCCAGCAGTTACCGGACCGGGGAGCTGTTTTTT.

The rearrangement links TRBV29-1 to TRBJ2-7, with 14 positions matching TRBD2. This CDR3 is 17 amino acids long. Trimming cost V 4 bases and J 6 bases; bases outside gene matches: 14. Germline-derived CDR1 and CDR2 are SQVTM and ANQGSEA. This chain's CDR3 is CSVVGLAGAGAGGEQYF. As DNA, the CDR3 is TGCAGCGTTGTGGGACTAGCGGGAGCCGGCGCCGGGGGCGAGCAGTACTTC.

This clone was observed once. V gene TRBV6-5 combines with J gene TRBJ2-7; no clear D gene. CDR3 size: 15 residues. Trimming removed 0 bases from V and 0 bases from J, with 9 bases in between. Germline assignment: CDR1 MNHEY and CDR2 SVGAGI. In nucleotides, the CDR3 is TGTGCCAGCAGTTACTCTCTAGGCCTCTCCTACGAGCAGTACTTC. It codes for CASSYSLGLSYEQYF.

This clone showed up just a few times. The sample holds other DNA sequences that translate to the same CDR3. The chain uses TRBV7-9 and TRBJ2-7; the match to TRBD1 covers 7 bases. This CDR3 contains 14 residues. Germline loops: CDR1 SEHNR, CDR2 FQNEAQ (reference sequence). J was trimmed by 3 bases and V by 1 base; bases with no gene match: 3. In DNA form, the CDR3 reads TGTGCCAGCAGCTTAGGACAGGGACGCTACGAGCAGTACTTC. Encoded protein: CASSLGQGRYEQYF.

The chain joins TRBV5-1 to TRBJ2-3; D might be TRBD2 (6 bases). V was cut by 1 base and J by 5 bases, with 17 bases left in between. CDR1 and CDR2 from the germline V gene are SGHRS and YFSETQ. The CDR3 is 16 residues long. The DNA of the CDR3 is TGCGCCAGCAGCTTGTCCGGGACTGCTATTGAAGATACGCAGTATTTT. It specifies CASSLSGTAIEDTQYF.

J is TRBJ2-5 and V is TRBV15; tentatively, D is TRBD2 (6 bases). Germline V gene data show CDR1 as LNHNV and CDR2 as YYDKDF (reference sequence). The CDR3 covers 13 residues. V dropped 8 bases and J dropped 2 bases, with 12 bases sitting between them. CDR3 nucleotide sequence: TGTGCCACCGGCCTAGCGCTACAAGAGACCCAGTACTTC. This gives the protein CATGLALQETQYF.

The CDR3 is CASSQGPSVSYTGELFF. The CDR3 DNA sequence: TGCGCCAGCAGCCAAGGCCCCTCGGTGTCGTACACCGGGGAGCTGTTTTTT. The chain joins TRBV4-3 to TRBJ2-2; D remains unclear. Trimming pared 1 base from V and 3 bases from J, leaving 15 bases between. Germline V CDR1 and CDR2: LGHNA, YSLEER. The CDR3 consists of 17 residues.

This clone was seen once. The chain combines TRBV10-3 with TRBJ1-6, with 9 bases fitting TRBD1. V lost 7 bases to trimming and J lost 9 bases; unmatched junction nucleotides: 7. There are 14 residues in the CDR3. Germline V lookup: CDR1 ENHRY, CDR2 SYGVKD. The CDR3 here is CAITPDRGGSPLHF. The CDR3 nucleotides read TGTGCCATCACCCCGGACAGGGGTGGTTCACCCCTCCACTTT.

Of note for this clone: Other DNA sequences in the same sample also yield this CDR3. CDR3 nucleotide sequence: TGCGCCAGCAGCCAAGATAGGGGGGGACAGCCCCAGCATTTT. It specifies CASSQDRGGQPQHF. The chain carries TRBV4-1 and TRBJ1-5, with D possibly TRBD1 on 6 matching bases. Germline lookup yields CDR1 MGHRA and CDR2 YSYEKL. There are 14 residues in the CDR3. Trimming stripped 0 bases from V and 7 bases from J, with 10 bases between.

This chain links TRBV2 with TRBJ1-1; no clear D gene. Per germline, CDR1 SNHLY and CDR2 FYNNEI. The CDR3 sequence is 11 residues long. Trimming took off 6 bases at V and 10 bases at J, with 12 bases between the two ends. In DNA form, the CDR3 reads TGTGCCAGCAGCTTAGAAGTTGGAGCTTTCTTT. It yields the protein CASSLEVGAFF.

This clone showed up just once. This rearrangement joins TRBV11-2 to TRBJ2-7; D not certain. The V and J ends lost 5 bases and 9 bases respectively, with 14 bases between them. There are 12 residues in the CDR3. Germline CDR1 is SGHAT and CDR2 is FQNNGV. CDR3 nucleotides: TGTGCCAGCAGCCACATGGGTGGCGGGCAGTACTTC. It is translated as CASSHMGGGQYF.

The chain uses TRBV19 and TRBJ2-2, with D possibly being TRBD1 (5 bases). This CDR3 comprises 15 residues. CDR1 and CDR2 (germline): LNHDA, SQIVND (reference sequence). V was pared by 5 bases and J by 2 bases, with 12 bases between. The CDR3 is CASSPRQGNTGELFF. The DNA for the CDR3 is TGTGCCAGTAGTCCGCGGCAGGGAAACACCGGGGAGCTGTTTTTT. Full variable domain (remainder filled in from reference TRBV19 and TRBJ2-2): DGGITQSPKYLFRKEGQNVTLSCEQNLNHDAMYWYRQDPGQGLRLIYYSQIVNDFQKGDIAEGYSVSREKKESFPLTVTSAQKNPTAFYLCASSPRQGNTGELFFGEGSRLTVL.

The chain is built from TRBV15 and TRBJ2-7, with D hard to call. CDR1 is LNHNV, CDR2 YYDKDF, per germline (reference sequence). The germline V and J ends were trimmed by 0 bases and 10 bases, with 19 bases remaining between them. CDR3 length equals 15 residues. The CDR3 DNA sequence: TGTGCCACCAGCAGAGAGTATGGGCAGTCTATAAGCCAGTACTTC. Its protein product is CATSREYGQSISQYF.

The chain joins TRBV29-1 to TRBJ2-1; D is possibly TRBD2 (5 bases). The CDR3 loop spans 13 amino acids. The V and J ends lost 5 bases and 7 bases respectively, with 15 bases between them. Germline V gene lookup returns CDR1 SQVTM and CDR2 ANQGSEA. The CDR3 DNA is TGCAGCGTTCGCACGGGAAGAGGAAATGAGCAGTTCTTC. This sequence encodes CSVRTGRGNEQFF.

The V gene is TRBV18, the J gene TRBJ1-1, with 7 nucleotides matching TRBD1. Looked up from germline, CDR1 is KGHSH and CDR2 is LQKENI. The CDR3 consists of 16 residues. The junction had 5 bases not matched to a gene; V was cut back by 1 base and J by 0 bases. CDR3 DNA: TGTGCCAGCTCACCACGGGACAGAGACATGAACACTGAAGCTTTCTTT. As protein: CASSPRDRDMNTEAFF.